This paragraph covers one TCR beta chain sequence. These data belong to a study of cytotoxic CD8 clonotypes in ibrutinib-treated CLL. Trimming left V 1 base short and J 6 bases short, with 13 bases between. CDR1 is SGHRS and CDR2 is YFSETQ in the germline V gene. The CDR3 totals 14 residues. The intended depth for sequencing was 1 in 200,000 to 1 in 1 million T cells. Produced via immunoSEQ multiplex PCR; TCRdb's table is partial and in-frame only. This table has some 200,000 clones, about 75% appearing once. The sequence came from a human donor with chronic lymphocytic leukemia. The specimen comprised PBMCs, sampled after 12 months of ibrutinib treatment. The V gene is TRBV5-1, the J gene TRBJ1-2; no firm D call. The CDR3 here is CASSLNPSGNGYTF. CDR3 nucleotides: TGCGCCAGCAGCTTGAATCCGAGCGGGAATGGCTACACCTTC. The full variable domain, its missing parts supplied by reference TRBV5-1 and TRBJ1-2, is KAGVTQTPRYLIKTRGQQVTLSCSPISGHRSVSWYQQTPGQGLQFLFEYFSETQRNKGNFPGRFSGRQFSNSRSEMNVSTLELGDSALYLCASSLNPSGNGYTFGSGTRLTVV.